The 30 T cell receptor beta chains listed next were all sequenced from one sample in a study of Ad26.COV2.S vaccination and SARS-CoV-2 variants. Treatment reported: around 19 received Ad26.COV2.S at low or high dose, single or two shots; 5 received placebo; per-sample allocation not given. The samples were gathered on day 63 after the first injection of vaccine or placebo. TCRdb's table, derived via immunoSEQ multiplex PCR, lists solely in-frame clones and lacks some. There are about 420,000 clones in the sample; around nine tenths occur only once, and less than 4.5% lies in the top ten. Sample: peripheral blood, taken in a trial of Ad26.COV2.S vaccine versus placebo. These receptor sequences come from a person aged 18-65 years who received the Ad26.COV2.S COVID-19 vaccine or a placebo.

This chain joins TRBV27 and TRBJ2-1, with D possibly being TRBD2 (6 bases). The CDR3 is made up of 15 amino acids. The germline CDR1 and CDR2 sequences are MNHEY and SMNVEV (reference sequence). The V gene lost 6 bases and the J gene lost 7 bases, with 19 bases spanning the gap. The CDR3 loop is CASRPGTASVNEQFF. As DNA, the CDR3 is TGTGCCAGCAGACCCGGGACTGCCTCCGTAAATGAGCAGTTCTTC.

This chain connects TRBV5-1 to TRBJ2-7; D is ambiguous. V was shortened by 0 bases and J by 0 bases, with 7 bases between the two germline ends. The CDR3 extends over 14 amino acids. Germline assignment: CDR1 SGHRS and CDR2 YFSETQ. DNA for the CDR3: TGCGCCAGCAGCTTGGTAGTGAGCTCCTACGAGCAGTACTTC. This translates into CASSLVVSSYEQYF.

This rearrangement joins TRBV9 to TRBJ1-2, with a possible D match to TRBD1 (5 bases). Germline CDR1 is SGDLS and CDR2 is YYNGEE. V shed 3 bases and J shed 0 bases, with 6 bases lying between them. This CDR3 has 13 residues. The CDR3, as DNA: TGTGCCAGCAGCGCAGGGACTAACTATGGCTACACCTTC. This sequence encodes CASSAGTNYGYTF.

This clone came up once. The rearrangement links TRBV29-1 to TRBJ2-1; weak D call: TRBD2 (6 bases). V lost 7 bases, J lost 3 bases, and 19 bases lay in between. This CDR3 has 15 residues. Germline V lookup: CDR1 SQVTM, CDR2 ANQGSEA. The CDR3 spells CSARHLATFYNEQFF. DNA of the CDR3: TGCAGCGCCCGACACCTAGCGACATTCTACAATGAGCAGTTCTTC.

The V gene is TRBV19, the J gene TRBJ2-3; 8 bases map to TRBD1. The ends lost 4 bases at V and 4 bases at J; junction bases unmatched: 10. Germline assignment: CDR1 LNHDA and CDR2 SQIVND (reference sequence). The CDR3 spans 16 residues. This chain's CDR3 is CASSRRQGWPADTQYF. In DNA form, the CDR3 reads TGTGCCAGTAGTAGAAGACAGGGGTGGCCGGCAGATACGCAGTATTTT.

The chain combines TRBV10-1 with TRBJ2-7; tentative D call: TRBD1 (6 bases). V dropped 8 bases and J dropped 4 bases, with 21 bases sitting between them. This CDR3 spans 15 amino acids. Germline CDR1 reads WNHNN; CDR2 reads SYGVQD (reference sequence). The DNA for the CDR3 is TGCGCCAGCGGGACCTCGCACTGGACAGTGTACGAGCAGTACTTC. It translates to CASGTSHWTVYEQYF.

The gene calls are TRBV5-6 and TRBJ2-5; possibly TRBD1 for D (5 bases). The CDR3 length is 13 residues. With 4 bases removed from V and 4 bases from J, the gap between germline ends came to 11 bases. CDR1 is SGHDT, CDR2 YYEEEE, per germline. The CDR3 bases are TGTGCCAGCAGCCATCAGGGTCGAGAGACCCAGTACTTC. It yields the protein CASSHQGRETQYF.

The chain couples TRBV4-2 to TRBJ2-2; possible D gene TRBD2, 6 bases. Deletions cut 0 bases from V and 1 base from J, with 12 bases between. CDR3 size: 17 residues. CDR1 and CDR2 from the germline V gene are LGHNA and YNFKEQ. The CDR3 sequence: CASSQDWRGRNTGELFF. The CDR3 nucleotides read TGTGCCAGCAGCCAAGATTGGCGGGGTAGGAACACCGGGGAGCTGTTTTTT.

The chain combines TRBV19 with TRBJ1-3; a possible D gene is TRBD1 (5 bases). The CDR3 covers 15 residues. Germline assignment: CDR1 LNHDA and CDR2 SQIVND (reference sequence). Trimming took 7 bases from V and 4 from J, leaving 17 bases between them. The CDR3 sequence is CASTWGNAAGNTIYF. The CDR3 region has the DNA TGTGCCAGTACCTGGGGGAATGCGGCCGGAAACACCATATATTTT.

The V call is TRBV19, the J call TRBJ1-5; 10 bases map to TRBD1. The CDR3 sequence is 15 residues long. Germline CDR1 is LNHDA and CDR2 is SQIVND (reference sequence). The V and J ends lost 5 bases and 7 bases, in that order; junction bases with no gene match: 8. The CDR3 loop is CASSAGQGGFQPQHF. CDR3 bases: TGTGCCAGTAGTGCTGGACAGGGGGGTTTCCAGCCCCAGCATTTT.

The rearrangement uses TRBV5-6 and TRBJ1-4; D is unresolved. Trimming left V 0 bases short and J 5 bases short, with 14 bases between. This CDR3 comprises 16 residues. In germline, CDR1 is SGHDT, CDR2 YYEEEE. CDR3 sequence (DNA): TGTGCCAGCAGCTTGGAAGGGTACGGACGGAATGAAAAACTGTTTTTT. This sequence encodes CASSLEGYGRNEKLFF.

The chain carries TRBV6-6 and TRBJ2-4; 9 bases map to TRBD1. V lost 7 bases to trimming and J lost 7 bases; unmatched junction nucleotides: 11. The germline V gene has CDR1 MNHNY and CDR2 SVGAGI (reference sequence). The CDR3 runs 15 residues. The CDR3 region has the DNA TGTGCCAGCAAAGGGGCCGGGACAGGGTGGAACATTCAGTACTTC. It specifies CASKGAGTGWNIQYF.

The chain uses TRBV7-2 and TRBJ1-1; D is undetermined. The germline V gene has CDR1 SGHTA and CDR2 FQGNSA. This CDR3 is 14 amino acids long. Deletions cut 5 bases from V and 0 bases from J, with 10 bases between. CDR3 in amino acids: CASSTEGMNTEAFF. In nucleotides, the CDR3 is TGTGCCAGCAGCACAGAGGGTATGAACACTGAAGCTTTCTTT. The whole variable domain, filled in from reference TRBV7-2 and TRBJ1-1, reads GAGVSQSPSNKVTEKGKDVELRCDPISGHTALYWYRQSLGQGLEFLIYFQGNSAPDKSGLPSDRFSAERTGGSVSTLTIQRTQQEDSAVYLCASSTEGMNTEAFFGQGTRLTVV.

The chain recombines TRBV6-1 with TRBJ2-3; D not resolved. CDR1 and CDR2 from the germline V gene are MNHNS and SASEGT. CDR3 length equals 15 residues. The V end was cut by 1 base, the J end by 0 bases, with 8 bases between. CDR3 amino acids: CASSEGGASTDTQYF. The DNA for the CDR3 is TGTGCCAGCAGTGAAGGGGGTGCTAGCACAGATACGCAGTATTTT.

The chain combines TRBV5-1 with TRBJ2-7; tentatively, D is TRBD1 or TRBD2 (5 bases each). Deletions cut 4 bases from V and 5 bases from J, with 13 bases between. Germline CDR1 SGHRS, CDR2 YFSETQ. The CDR3 has 13 amino acids. This chain's CDR3 is CASSVSRENEQYF. DNA for the CDR3: TGCGCCAGCAGCGTAAGCAGGGAGAACGAGCAGTACTTC.

V and J are TRBV12-3 or TRBV12-4 and TRBJ1-2; D unclear. The length of the CDR3 is 12 residues. Trimming removed 6 bases at V and 6 bases at J, with 11 bases between. The CDR3 DNA is TGTGCCAGCAGCCGTGGAAGTGATGGCTACACCTTC. It codes for CASSRGSDGYTF.

The chain links TRBV10-1 to TRBJ1-5, with 8 bases aligning to TRBD1. Germline V gives CDR1 WNHNN, CDR2 SYGVQD (reference sequence). This CDR3 region has 20 residues. Trimming took 0 bases from V and 2 from J; bases not matched to a gene: 15. The CDR3 is CASSESTRTGRPLRNQPQHF. The CDR3 nucleotides read TGCGCCAGCAGTGAGTCGACCCGGACAGGGAGGCCCTTACGCAATCAGCCCCAGCATTTT.

The rearrangement links TRBV10-3 to TRBJ2-7, with D tentatively TRBD2 (5 bases). Germline lookup yields CDR1 ENHRY and CDR2 SYGVKD. The CDR3 sequence is 13 residues long. The V gene lost 10 bases and the J gene lost 2 bases, with 15 bases spanning the gap. CDR3 region: CASSQDGAYEQYF. The CDR3 DNA reads as TGTGCCAGTAGCCAGGACGGGGCCTACGAGCAGTACTTC.

V and J are TRBV4-1 and TRBJ2-1; a weak D match, TRBD2 (7 bases). Germline CDR1 and CDR2: MGHRA and YSYEKL. CDR3 length: 19 residues. V was shortened by 1 base and J by 3 bases, with 22 bases between the two germline ends. CDR3 loop: CASSQVGGVTGLDYNEQFF. CDR3 in DNA: TGCGCCAGCAGCCAAGTGGGGGGGGTTACAGGGCTGGACTACAATGAGCAGTTCTTC.

The J gene is TRBJ1-2, the V gene TRBV5-6; 12 bases agree with TRBD1. J was trimmed by 6 bases and V by 3 bases; bases with no gene match: 9. CDR1 SGHDT and CDR2 YYEEEE come from the germline V gene. The CDR3 is made up of 16 amino acids. The CDR3 coding sequence is TGTGCCAGCAGCTGGGATACGGGACAGGGGGCGGATGGCTACACCTTC. This gives the protein CASSWDTGQGADGYTF.

The chain joins TRBV19 to TRBJ2-7; the D gene is possibly TRBD2 (5 bases). The CDR3 has 15 amino acids. In germline, CDR1 is LNHDA, CDR2 SQIVND (reference sequence). Trimming pared 5 bases from V and 1 base from J, leaving 15 bases between. Here the CDR3 reads CASSRSGILSYEQYF. CDR3 in DNA: TGTGCCAGTAGTCGTTCCGGGATCCTATCCTACGAGCAGTACTTC. Full variable domain (rest looked up from reference TRBV19 and TRBJ2-7): DGGITQSPKYLFRKEGQNVTLSCEQNLNHDAMYWYRQDPGQGLRLIYYSQIVNDFQKGDIAEGYSVSREKKESFPLTVTSAQKNPTAFYLCASSRSGILSYEQYFGPGTRLTVT.

Regarding this clone: The sample carries other DNA sequences with the same CDR3. The V gene is TRBV5-8, the J gene TRBJ1-5; D ambiguous. V lost 2 bases to trimming and J lost 1 base, with 4 bases between them. CDR3 length equals 13 residues. From germline, CDR1 is SGHTS and CDR2 YDEGEE. CDR3 sequence reads: CASSFRSNQPQHF. CDR3 DNA sequence: TGTGCCAGCAGCTTTCGGAGCAATCAGCCCCAGCATTTT. Full variable domain (outside the CDR3, taken from reference TRBV5-8 and TRBJ1-5): EAGVTQSPTHLIKTRGQQATLRCSPISGHTSVYWYQQALGLGLQFLLWYDEGEERNRGNFPPRFSGRQFPNYSSELNVNALELEDSALYLCASSFRSNQPQHFGDGTRLSIL.

The genes are TRBV19 and TRBJ2-3; D is tentatively TRBD1 or TRBD2 (6 bases each). V was pared by 2 bases and J by 3 bases, with 18 bases between. The V gene's germline CDR1 is LNHDA and CDR2 SQIVND (reference sequence). The CDR3 runs 17 residues. CDR3 DNA sequence: TGTGCCAGTAGTATAACCGGGGGCAGCCGAGGAACAGATACGCAGTATTTT. It encodes CASSITGGSRGTDTQYF. Variable domain in full (rest from reference TRBV19 and TRBJ2-3): DGGITQSPKYLFRKEGQNVTLSCEQNLNHDAMYWYRQDPGQGLRLIYYSQIVNDFQKGDIAEGYSVSREKKESFPLTVTSAQKNPTAFYLCASSITGGSRGTDTQYFGPGTRLTVL.

This clone came up once. The chain uses TRBV12-3 or TRBV12-4 and TRBJ2-2, with D hard to call. The CDR3 is made up of 12 amino acids. V lost 2 bases and J lost 10, with 8 bases in between. The CDR3 bases are TGTGCCAGCAGTTTATTGGGTCCGGAGCTGTTTTTT. Its translation is CASSLLGPELFF.

The CDR3 protein is CASSPQGSNQPQHF. The CDR3, as DNA: TGTGCCAGCTCACCACAGGGTAGCAATCAGCCCCAGCATTTT. This chain uses TRBV18 with TRBJ1-5; D ambiguous. CDR1 and CDR2 from the germline V gene are KGHSH and LQKENI. Trimming stripped 1 base from V and 0 bases from J, with 4 bases between. The CDR3 loop spans 14 amino acids.

There are a few counts of this clone. This chain connects TRBV9 to TRBJ2-7; D might be TRBD1 (5 bases). This CDR3 is 14 amino acids long. Germline CDR1 and CDR2: SGDLS and YYNGEE. Trimming shortened V by 0 bases and J by 4 bases, and 11 bases separated the two germline ends. Written as DNA, the CDR3 is TGTGCCAGCAGCGTAGGGGCAGGGAAGTACGAGCAGTACTTC. Protein: CASSVGAGKYEQYF. Together with reference TRBV9 and TRBJ2-7, the CDR3 gives the full variable domain: DSGVTQTPKHLITATGQRVTLRCSPRSGDLSVYWYQQSLDQGLQFLIQYYNGEERAKGNILERFSAQQFPDLHSELNLSSLELGDSALYFCASSVGAGKYEQYFGPGTRLTVT.

This clone occurred a few times. The chain links TRBV11-2 to TRBJ1-6; tentative D call: TRBD1 (5 bases). The germline V gene has CDR1 SGHAT and CDR2 FQNNGV. Trimming removed 4 bases at V and 3 bases at J, with 13 bases between. This CDR3 contains 16 residues. CDR3 amino acids: CASSSGDSYYNSPLHF. The CDR3 region has the DNA TGTGCCAGCAGCTCGGGCGACAGCTACTATAATTCACCCCTCCACTTT.

The V and J genes are TRBV6-5 and TRBJ2-7, with D perhaps TRBD1 (5 bases). The length of the CDR3 is 13 residues. Looked up from germline, CDR1 is MNHEY and CDR2 is SVGAGI. The ends were cut back, 0 bases at V and 10 bases at J, with 13 bases in the middle. In DNA form, the CDR3 reads TGTGCCAGCAGTTACTCTTCTCTAGGACATCAGTACTTC. Encoded protein: CASSYSSLGHQYF.

The CDR3 DNA is TGTGCCAGCAGCTTAGGGGAGCGGGGTACAGATACGCAGTATTTT. Amino acids: CASSLGERGTDTQYF. The chain has TRBV7-2 and TRBJ2-3; 7 nucleotides agree with TRBD2. Unmatched junction bases numbered 4, after V lost 1 base and J lost 3 bases. The CDR3 runs to 15 residues. Germline values: CDR1 SGHTA, CDR2 FQGNSA.

In its sample, this clone was seen once. This chain links TRBV9 with TRBJ2-7, with D perhaps TRBD2 (6 bases). CDR3 size: 14 residues. Germline V CDR1 and CDR2: SGDLS, YYNGEE. Deletions cut 3 bases from V and 3 bases from J, with 13 bases between. For the CDR3, the DNA is TGTGCCAGCAGCGGTTCTAGCGCTAACTACGAGCAGTACTTC. Its protein is CASSGSSANYEQYF.